What follows are 26 T cell receptor beta chains derived from one specimen sequenced in a study of blood T cell repertoires in COVID-19. TCRdb's copy holds only in-frame clones and misses some; the assay was immunoSEQ multiplex PCR. The sample shows 350,000 to 400,000 clones, approximately 90% of them seen only once. Material: PBMCs or T cells enriched from blood (not recorded which). Every receptor here comes from a woman aged 18-29 years who had recovered from COVID-19.

The rearrangement links TRBV25-1 to TRBJ1-5; maybe TRBD1 (6 bases). V gave up 4 bases and J gave up 2 bases, with 9 bases separating them. Germline CDR1 is MGHDK and CDR2 is SYGVNS. The CDR3 covers 14 residues. The DNA for the CDR3 is TGTGCCAGCAGTGTTTCAGGGGGCAATCAGCCCCAGCATTTT. Translation gives CASSVSGGNQPQHF.

This rearrangement joins TRBV7-9 to TRBJ1-4; 7 bases fit TRBD1. Germline V gives CDR1 SEHNR, CDR2 FQNEAQ (reference sequence). Trimming removed 6 bases from V and 8 bases from J; junction bases left unmatched: 9. CDR3 length: 14 amino acids. The CDR3 nucleotides read TGTGCCAGCAGACACGACAGGGCTGAGGAAAAACTGTTTTTT. It is translated as CASRHDRAEEKLFF.

This clone occurred once. The chain carries TRBV6-5 and TRBJ2-7; no reliable D call. The CDR3 is made up of 14 amino acids. Germline V gene lookup returns CDR1 MNHEY and CDR2 SVGAGI. V lost 3 bases, J lost 3 bases, and 12 bases lay in between. Here the CDR3 reads CASSYSPTYYEQYF. DNA of the CDR3: TGTGCCAGCAGTTATTCTCCCACTTACTACGAGCAGTACTTC.

The chain couples TRBV27 to TRBJ2-1, with TRBD1 matching over 10 bases. Unmatched junction bases numbered 6, after V lost 2 bases and J lost 8 bases. CDR1 MNHEY and CDR2 SMNVEV come from the germline V gene (reference sequence). This CDR3 comprises 15 residues. The CDR3: CASSLIPDRGYEQFF. The CDR3 nucleotides are TGTGCCAGCAGTTTAATCCCGGACAGGGGGTATGAGCAGTTCTTC.

This clone was found once. The chain couples TRBV4-3 to TRBJ1-4; D is undetermined. Germline loops: CDR1 LGHNA, CDR2 YSLEER. Trimming took 1 base from V and 4 from J, leaving 16 bases between them. The CDR3 sequence is 17 residues long. The CDR3 here is CASSQAPFSAYNEKLFF. The CDR3 nucleotides are TGCGCCAGCAGCCAAGCGCCATTTTCCGCCTATAATGAAAAACTGTTTTTT.

The chain joins TRBV30 to TRBJ1-2, with D unclear. The germline V and J ends were trimmed by 2 bases and 4 bases, with 17 bases remaining between them. The CDR3 totals 15 residues. Germline CDR1 is GTSNPN and CDR2 is SVGIG (reference sequence). CDR3 in DNA: TGTGCCTGGAGTCCTCCGTTCCGCGCGGCCTATGGCTACACCTTC. It is translated as CAWSPPFRAAYGYTF. The complete variable domain, with remaining parts taken from reference TRBV30 and TRBJ1-2, reads SQTIHQWPATLVQPVGSPLSLECTVEGTSNPNLYWYRQAAGRGLQLLFYSVGIGQISSEVPQNLSASRPQDRQFILSSKKLLLSDSGFYLCAWSPPFRAAYGYTFGSGTRLTVV.

This chain connects TRBV19 to TRBJ2-7; D not resolved. Germline loops: CDR1 LNHDA, CDR2 SQIVND (reference sequence). Between the trimmed V and J ends, which lost 3 bases and 7 bases, there was a span of 13 bases. This CDR3 region has 13 residues. Here the CDR3 reads CASSIGSVREQYF. The CDR3 region has the DNA TGTGCCAGTAGTATCGGCAGCGTGAGGGAGCAGTACTTC.

To note about this clone: No DNA is shown, since the ends of the CDR3 on it are uncertain; the CDR3 is the one TCRdb lists. The rearrangement joins TRBV12-1 to TRBJ1-5; the DNA was not compared with TRBD1, the D call given in the table. TRBV12-1 is termed a pseudogene. The CDR3 length is 17 residues, termini included. The CDR3: CASSFGQGAYSNQPQHF.

The genes are TRBV12-3 or TRBV12-4 and TRBJ1-6; no reliable D call. V was pared by 4 bases and J by 7 bases, with 8 bases between. CDR3 size: 13 residues. The CDR3 nucleotides read TGTGCCAGCAGTTCGAACGGGAATTCACCCCTCCACTTT. This sequence encodes CASSSNGNSPLHF.

This rearrangement joins TRBV3-1 (or the pseudogene TRBV3-2) to TRBJ2-3; D is possibly TRBD2 (5 bases). The CDR3 consists of 16 residues. Germline CDR1 is LGHDT and CDR2 is YNNKEL (reference sequence). V dropped 1 base and J dropped 4 bases, with 15 bases sitting between them. Written as DNA, the CDR3 is TGTGCCAGCAGCCAAGGGGGTAGGGAGTGGGCAGATACGCAGTATTTT. Protein: CASSQGGREWADTQYF.

The genes are TRBV6-5 and TRBJ2-1, with TRBD1 identical over 9 bases. Germline trimming cut 7 bases from V and 3 bases from J; bases unmatched to any gene: 4. Germline assignment: CDR1 MNHEY and CDR2 SVGAGI. There are 14 residues in the CDR3. The CDR3 DNA follows: TGTGCCAGCAAGGGGACAGGGAACTACAATGAGCAGTTCTTC. Its protein product is CASKGTGNYNEQFF.

V and J are TRBV5-1 and TRBJ2-5, with TRBD2 identical over 11 bases. Germline CDR1 SGHRS, CDR2 YFSETQ. This CDR3 has 17 amino acids. After removal of 4 bases from V and 0 bases from J, the junction contained 8 bases not matched to a gene. This CDR3 reads CASSPGKTSGDQETQYF. CDR3 DNA sequence: TGCGCCAGCAGCCCCGGAAAGACTAGCGGGGACCAAGAGACCCAGTACTTC.

The chain joins TRBV27 to TRBJ1-2; tentatively, D is TRBD1 (6 bases). V lost 2 bases, J lost 7 bases, and 11 bases lay in between. The CDR3 covers 13 residues. From germline, CDR1 is MNHEY and CDR2 SMNVEV (reference sequence). The CDR3 loop is CASSLTGSGGYTF. Written as DNA, the CDR3 is TGTGCCAGCAGTTTAACAGGGTCAGGTGGCTACACCTTC.

The rearrangement joins TRBV9 to TRBJ1-2; 8 bases align to TRBD1. The ends lost 4 bases at V and 6 bases at J; junction bases unmatched: 5. The CDR3 contains 13 residues. Germline values: CDR1 SGDLS, CDR2 YYNGEE. The chain's CDR3 is CASSPQGADGYTF. Written as DNA, the CDR3 is TGTGCCAGCAGCCCCCAGGGGGCAGATGGCTACACCTTC.

V and J are TRBV27 and TRBJ1-2; D is perhaps TRBD1 (5 bases). Germline CDR1 MNHEY, CDR2 SMNVEV (reference sequence). V lost 6 bases, J lost 2 bases, and 10 bases lay in between. The CDR3 is 13 residues long. The CDR3: CASRYRWNYGYTF. In DNA, the CDR3 is TGTGCCAGCAGATACAGGTGGAACTATGGCTACACCTTC.

V gene TRBV10-3 combines with J gene TRBJ2-3; 7 bases line up with TRBD1. V lost 4 bases and J lost 1; bases outside the gene matches: 5. Germline CDR1 ENHRY, CDR2 SYGVKD. This CDR3 region has 15 residues. CDR3 region: CAISGTGTRTDTQYF. The CDR3 nucleotides are TGTGCCATCAGTGGGACAGGCACCCGCACAGATACGCAGTATTTT.

The V call is TRBV14, the J call TRBJ1-6; 11 bases map to TRBD1. V lost 3 bases to trimming and J lost 10 bases; unmatched junction nucleotides: 8. CDR1 and CDR2 (germline): SGHDN, FVKESK. The CDR3 is made up of 16 amino acids. CDR3 region: CASSQPGTGGRSPLHF. The CDR3 bases are TGTGCCAGCAGCCAGCCCGGGACAGGGGGTCGCTCACCCCTCCACTTT.

This chain connects TRBV7-2 to TRBJ1-6, with 8 bases identical to TRBD1. The germline V gene has CDR1 SGHTA and CDR2 FQGNSA. With V trimmed by 1 base and J by 9 bases, 5 bases remained unmatched. The CDR3 is made up of 15 amino acids. The CDR3: CASSLGTGPLSPLHF. Here the CDR3 DNA reads TGTGCCAGCAGCTTAGGGACAGGGCCCCTTTCACCCCTCCACTTT.

The rearrangement uses TRBV7-9 and TRBJ2-5, with D unresolved. The CDR3 covers 12 residues. V lost 2 bases to trimming and J lost 5 bases, with 6 bases between them. Germline assignment: CDR1 SEHNR and CDR2 FQNEAQ (reference sequence). This CDR3 reads CASSLNEETQYF. The CDR3 nucleotides are TGTGCCAGCAGCTTAAATGAGGAGACCCAGTACTTC.

This clone was found once. V gene TRBV28 combines with J gene TRBJ1-5; D not certain. This CDR3 is built from 17 residues. CDR1 MDHEN and CDR2 SYDVKM come from the germline V gene. With 2 bases removed from V and 2 bases from J, the gap between germline ends came to 16 bases. The CDR3 nucleotides are TGTGCCAGCAGTTTACTTAAATCTATGAGGGGCAATCAGCCCCAGCATTTT. Translated, it gives CASSLLKSMRGNQPQHF.

The rearrangement uses TRBV30 and TRBJ1-6; maybe TRBD1 (6 bases). CDR1 and CDR2 (germline): GTSNPN, SVGIG (reference sequence). Trimming removed 3 bases at V and 6 bases at J, with 9 bases between. The CDR3 loop spans 13 amino acids. Here the CDR3 DNA reads TGTGCCTGGAGCCCGGACAGTAATTCACCCCTCCACTTT. Translated, it gives CAWSPDSNSPLHF.

V and J are TRBV11-2 and TRBJ2-1; D not certain. The V end lost 1 base, the J end lost 7 bases, and 11 bases lay between the germline ends. Germline-derived CDR1 and CDR2 are SGHAT and FQNNGV. The CDR3 loop spans 14 amino acids. The CDR3 loop reads CASSLGAGLNEQFF. CDR3 coding DNA: TGTGCCAGCAGCTTAGGGGCAGGCCTAAATGAGCAGTTCTTC.

This clone was observed a single time. The chain employs TRBV4-3 and TRBJ2-1; TRBD2 agrees at 7 bases. The length of the CDR3 is 17 residues. CDR1 is LGHNA, CDR2 YSLEER, per germline. V lost 2 bases to trimming and J lost 4 bases; unmatched junction nucleotides: 11. The CDR3 loop reads CASSQSSPSGPYNEQFF. Written as DNA, the CDR3 is TGCGCCAGCAGCCAAAGTTCGCCTAGCGGACCTTACAATGAGCAGTTCTTC.

This chain uses TRBV27 with TRBJ2-1, with TRBD2 matching 13 bases. J lost 10 bases, V lost 5 bases, and 14 bases had no gene match. The length of the CDR3 is 17 residues. In germline, CDR1 is MNHEY, CDR2 SMNVEV (reference sequence). CDR3 in amino acids: CASSAGLAGALGREQFF. The CDR3 nucleotides read TGTGCCAGCAGTGCCGGACTAGCGGGGGCCCTAGGGCGGGAGCAGTTCTTC.

This chain uses TRBV4-1 with TRBJ1-4; D is possibly TRBD1 (5 bases). Germline CDR1 is MGHRA and CDR2 is YSYEKL. With 4 bases removed from V and 5 bases from J, the gap between germline ends came to 11 bases. CDR3 length equals 14 residues. The CDR3 here is CASSRGFMNEKLFF. For the CDR3, the DNA is TGCGCCAGCAGCCGGGGCTTCATGAATGAAAAACTGTTTTTT.

In its sample, this clone was seen a few times. This chain uses TRBV7-9 with TRBJ1-3, with TRBD1 as a possible D gene (6 bases). Germline-derived CDR1 and CDR2 are SEHNR and FQNEAQ (reference sequence). This CDR3 region has 16 residues. The V end was cut by 1 base, the J end by 2 bases, with 12 bases between. CDR3 protein: CASSLDQGNAGNTIYF. The CDR3 DNA is TGTGCCAGCAGCTTAGATCAGGGGAACGCTGGAAACACCATATATTTT. Drawing the rest from reference TRBV7-9 and TRBJ1-3, the complete variable domain is DTGVSQNPRHKITKRGQNVTFRCDPISEHNRLYWYRQTLGQGPEFLTYFQNEAQLEKSRLLSDRFSAERPKGSFSTLEIQRTEQGDSAMYLCASSLDQGNAGNTIYFGEGSWLTVV.